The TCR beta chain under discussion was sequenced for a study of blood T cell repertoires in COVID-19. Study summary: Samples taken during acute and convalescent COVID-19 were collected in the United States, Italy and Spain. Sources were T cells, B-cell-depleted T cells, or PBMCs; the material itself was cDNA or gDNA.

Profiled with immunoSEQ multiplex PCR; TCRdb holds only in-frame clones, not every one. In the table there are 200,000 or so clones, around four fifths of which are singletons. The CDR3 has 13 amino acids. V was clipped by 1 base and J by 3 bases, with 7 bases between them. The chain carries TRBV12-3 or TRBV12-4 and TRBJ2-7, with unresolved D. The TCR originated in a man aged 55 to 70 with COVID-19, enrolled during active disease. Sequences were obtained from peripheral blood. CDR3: CASSLGPSYEQYF. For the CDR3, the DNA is TGTGCCAGCAGTTTAGGTCCCAGCTACGAGCAGTACTTC.